The rows below give T cell receptor beta chains drawn from one sample of a study of Graves' ophthalmopathy and Graves' hyperthyroidism. TCRdb itself ran the multiplex PCR reads through MiXCR, one entry per CDR3 protein. This repertoire shows hundreds of thousands of distinct CDR3 sequences, 14% found once; its top ten account for over 8%. Sequencing input: blood. The receptors here all came from a woman aged 30 to 39 with Graves' ophthalmopathy. Both conserved end residues are part of each CDR3. Each record gives: clone size, V gene, D gene, J gene, CDR3 protein, CDR3 DNA. A D gene is named only where the DNA matches it firmly. The size of a clone is reported for some rows only, either as once, few or many, or as a class for expanded clones.

>.|TRBV7-7|.|TRBJ2-7
CASSLGSGGDGEQYF
TGTGCTAGCAGCTTAGGTTCGGGCGGAGACGGCGAGCAGTACTTC
>.|TRBV3-1|.|TRBJ1-1
CASSQEGQGGSEAFF
TGTGCCAGCAGCCAAGAGGGTCAGGGCGGCTCTGAAGCTTTCTTT
>many|TRBV18|.|TRBJ1-2
CASSPSSSLAASGYTF
TGTGCCAGCTCACCGTCGTCGTCCCTAGCAGCATCTGGCTACACCTTC
>many|TRBV13|.|TRBJ2-2
CASSFLGRENTGELFF
TGTGCCAGCAGCTTTTTAGGCAGGGAGAACACCGGGGAGCTGTTTTTT
>many|TRBV6-5|.|TRBJ1-1
CASRSGPMNTEAFF
TGTGCCAGCAGGTCAGGGCCGATGAACACTGAAGCTTTCTTT
>many|TRBV6-5|TRBD1|TRBJ1-2
CASKTGGGYGYTF
TGTGCCAGCAAAACAGGGGGCGGCTATGGCTACACCTTC
>many|TRBV12-3/TRBV12-4|.|TRBJ1-2
CASGFVATNYGYTF
TGTGCCAGCGGGTTTGTAGCAACTAACTATGGCTACACCTTC
>many|TRBV12-3/TRBV12-4|.|TRBJ2-3
CASSLQETDTQYF
TGTGCCAGCAGTTTACAGGAGACAGATACGCAGTATTTT
>many|TRBV28|.|TRBJ2-7
CASSPGTFSYEQYF
TGTGCCAGCAGTCCGGGGACGTTCAGCTACGAGCAGTACTTC
>.|TRBV11-2|TRBD1|TRBJ2-6
CASSGRTGGTGANVLTF
TGTGCCAGCAGCGGGCGGACAGGGGGCACTGGGGCCAACGTCCTGACTTTC
>.|TRBV6-1|.|TRBJ1-5
CASQGTANQPQHF
TGTGCCAGCCAAGGGACGGCTAATCAGCCCCAGCATTTT
>many|TRBV28|TRBD1|TRBJ1-3
CASSWTGRSGNTIYF
TGTGCCAGCAGTTGGACAGGTCGATCTGGAAACACCATATATTTT
>few|TRBV12-3/TRBV12-4|.|TRBJ2-5
CASSFGQKETKYF
TGTGCCAGCAGTTTTGGGCAGAAAGAGACCAAGTACTTC
>many|TRBV12-3/TRBV12-4|TRBD2|TRBJ2-7
CASSLVLLADHYEQYF
TGTGCCAGCAGTTTAGTCCTACTAGCGGATCACTACGAGCAGTACTTC
>many|TRBV20-1|.|TRBJ1-2
CSARDWAKEGYGYTF
TGCAGTGCTAGAGATTGGGCAAAAGAAGGCTATGGCTACACCTTC
>.|TRBV7-2|TRBD2|TRBJ2-5
CASSGQTSALETQYF
TGTGCCAGCAGCGGGCAGACTAGCGCCCTGGAGACCCAGTACTTC
>many|TRBV28|.|TRBJ1-6
CASSLGEQSPLHF
TGTGCCAGCAGTTTGGGGGAACAATCACCCCTCCACTTT
>many|TRBV7-9|.|TRBJ2-7
CASSLALSSYEQYF
TGTGCCAGCAGCTTAGCTTTGAGCTCGTACGAGCAGTACTTC
>many|TRBV20-1|.|TRBJ2-7
CSAAERYEQYF
TGCAGTGCCGCCGAGCGGTACGAGCAGTACTTC
>many|TRBV6-1|.|TRBJ2-7
CASSEGGTRDGGYEQYF
TGTGCCAGCAGTGAAGGAGGGACCCGAGACGGCGGCTACGAGCAGTACTTC
>many|TRBV5-1|TRBD2|TRBJ2-7
CASSLTSGLEQYF
TGCGCCAGCAGCCTGACTAGCGGGCTCGAGCAGTACTTC
>many|TRBV6-1|.|TRBJ1-2
CASSGPPEYGYTF
TGTGCCAGCAGTGGCCCGCCGGAATATGGCTACACCTTC
>many|TRBV11-2|.|TRBJ2-3
CASSSRGIVDTQYF
TGTGCCAGCAGCTCTAGAGGGATTGTGGATACGCAGTATTTT
>many|TRBV6-5|TRBD1|TRBJ1-2
CASSYISTGDDGYTF
TGTGCCAGCAGTTATATTTCGACAGGGGATGATGGCTACACCTTC
>many|TRBV6-2/TRBV6-3|TRBD2|TRBJ2-7
CASSYRTSGVNTRYEQYF
TGTGCCAGCAGTTACCGGACTAGCGGGGTGAATACCCGCTACGAGCAGTACTTC
>many|TRBV28|.|TRBJ1-1
CAIALRMNTEAFF
TGTGCCATCGCCCTACGGATGAACACTGAAGCTTTCTTT
>many|TRBV12-3/TRBV12-4|TRBD1|TRBJ2-7
CASSFSRTGYAHEQYF
TGTGCCAGCAGTTTTTCTCGGACAGGGTACGCCCACGAGCAGTACTTC
>many|TRBV20-1|.|TRBJ2-2
CSAYFSGNTGELFF
TGCAGTGCTTACTTTAGCGGGAACACCGGGGAGCTGTTTTTT
>many|TRBV7-3|.|TRBJ2-7
CASSGYLGAEQYF
TGTGCCAGCAGCGGATACCTAGGGGCCGAGCAGTACTTC
>.|TRBV6-5|.|TRBJ1-6
CASSYRTAKQRGNSPLHF
TGTGCCAGCAGTTACCGGACAGCGAAGCAACGGGGAAATTCACCCCTCCACTTT
>many|TRBV27|TRBD2|TRBJ2-7
CASSRQISGLAGPGEQYF
TGTGCCAGCAGCCGACAGATCTCCGGACTAGCGGGCCCGGGGGAGCAGTACTTC
>many|TRBV12-3/TRBV12-4|.|TRBJ1-2
CASTETGPNYGYTF
TGTGCCAGCACCGAGACGGGTCCTAACTATGGCTACACCTTC
>.|TRBV10-3|TRBD1|TRBJ1-5
CAANAPGGGGGQPQHF
TGTGCGGCAAACGCTCCAGGGGGGGGAGGGGGTCAGCCCCAGCATTTT
>many|TRBV27|.|TRBJ1-2
CASRTEGRDHGYTF
TGTGCCAGCAGGACCGAGGGGCGGGATCATGGCTACACCTTC
>.|TRBV2|TRBD2|TRBJ2-2
CASTVSGANTGELFF
TGTGCCAGCACGGTTAGCGGGGCGAACACCGGGGAGCTGTTTTTT
>few|TRBV11-2|.|TRBJ2-7
CASSLGSGGYHYEQYF
TGTGCCAGCAGCTTAGGATCAGGCGGGTACCACTACGAGCAGTACTTC
>many|TRBV19|TRBD1|TRBJ2-2
CASTASTGVGELFF
TGTGCCAGTACCGCATCAACAGGGGTCGGGGAGCTGTTTTTT
>many|TRBV12-3/TRBV12-4|.|TRBJ2-7
CASSFEGVREQYF
TGTGCCAGCAGTTTTGAGGGCGTAAGGGAGCAGTACTTC
>many|TRBV5-8|.|TRBJ2-6
CASSSNPSTSLTGANVLTF
TGTGCCAGCAGCTCCAACCCCTCAACATCGTTGACTGGGGCCAACGTCCTGACTTTC
>many|TRBV2|.|TRBJ1-5
CASTLGSNQPQHF
TGTGCCAGCACGCTAGGTAGCAATCAGCCTCAGCATTTT
>many|TRBV9|.|TRBJ2-5
CASSVYRDGETQYF
TGTGCCAGCAGCGTCTACAGGGATGGGGAGACCCAGTACTTC
>many|TRBV15|.|TRBJ2-2
CASQGGTGELFF
TGTGCCTCACAGGGAGGGACCGGGGAGCTGTTTTTT
>.|TRBV28|.|TRBJ1-1
CASTSQGLSVNTEAFF
TGTGCCAGCACCTCACAGGGTCTCTCGGTGAACACTGAAGCTTTCTTT
>.|TRBV30|.|TRBJ2-7
CAWSVHNSRDEQYF
TGTGCCTGGAGTGTACATAACAGCCGAGACGAGCAGTACTTC